These 14 T cell receptor beta chains share one sample of origin, sequenced in a study of blood T cells in healthy people across ages. Primed by a sample-barcoded 5' primer and a J-beta primer mix, a second PCR proceeded for roughly 6 to 12 cycles. Each CDR3 protein is one row after TCRdb ran MiXCR on the 5' RACE reads. The table has about a million distinct CDR3 sequences, just over 50% seen once. The sample consisted of blood. These receptor sequences come from a woman aged 60 to 75 in good health.

This clonotype was counted a few times. At one of its ends the junction is not consistent with the germline gene, which may arise from a read error. The V and J genes are TRBV14 and TRBJ1-2, with no clear D. CDR1 and CDR2 from the germline V gene are SGHDN and FVKESK. The CDR3 has 13 amino acids. CDR3 sequence: CASSPKLHYGYTF. For the CDR3, the DNA is TGTGCCAGCAGCCCCAAGTTACACTACGGCTACACCTTC.

There are a few counts of this clonotype. The chain recombines TRBV20-1 with TRBJ2-7; D unclear. V was shortened by 0 bases and J by 3 bases, with 15 bases between the two germline ends. CDR3 length equals 15 residues. CDR1 is DFQATT, CDR2 SNEGSKA, per germline (reference sequence). CDR3 amino acids: CSARDVASPFYEQYF. The DNA of the CDR3 is TGCAGTGCTAGAGATGTAGCCTCGCCCTTCTACGAGCAGTACTTC.

The chain couples TRBV27 to TRBJ2-1; TRBD1 agrees at 7 bases. CDR1 and CDR2 from the germline V gene are MNHEY and SMNVEV (reference sequence). V dropped 4 bases and J dropped 4; count of bases not matched to a gene: 7. The CDR3 loop spans 15 amino acids. The CDR3 sequence: CASSSIMGQYNEQFF. CDR3 DNA sequence: TGTGCCAGCAGTTCAATAATGGGACAGTACAATGAGCAGTTCTTC.

This clonotype was found once. V and J are TRBV5-6 and TRBJ1-5, with D perhaps matching TRBD1 (6 bases). Trimming shortened V by 0 bases and J by 5 bases, and 12 bases separated the two germline ends. This CDR3 comprises 15 residues. Germline lookup yields CDR1 SGHDT and CDR2 YYEEEE. The CDR3 sequence is CASSLGGRKDQPQHF. For the CDR3, the DNA is TGTGCCAGCAGCTTGGGGGGGCGGAAAGATCAGCCCCAGCATTTT.

This clonotype was detected a few times. The chain employs TRBV5-1 and TRBJ2-5; TRBD2 agrees at 8 bases. Germline values: CDR1 SGHRS, CDR2 YFSETQ. The length of the CDR3 is 13 residues. The V segment lost 4 bases and the J segment 11 bases; nucleotides outside the gene matches: 10. This CDR3 reads CASSIGGSGTQYF. The DNA for the CDR3 is TGCGCCAGCAGCATTGGGGGTAGCGGGACACAGTACTTC.

The CDR3 nucleotides read TGCAGCGTTGAAGGCAGGGGGCTCTACAATGAGCAGTACTTC. As protein: CSVEGRGLYNEQYF. V and J are TRBV29-1 and TRBJ2-5, with TRBD1 identical over 8 bases. The germline V gene encodes CDR1 SQVTM and CDR2 ANQGSEA. V trimming: 1 base; J trimming: 11 bases; junction bases outside the gene matches: 12. This CDR3 has 14 residues.

This chain joins TRBV4-1 and TRBJ1-4; D ambiguous. CDR1 and CDR2 from the germline V gene are MGHRA and YSYEKL. This CDR3 is 15 amino acids long. Between the trimmed V and J ends, which lost 1 base and 0 bases, there was a span of 6 bases. CDR3 loop: CASSQVEATNEKLFF. The CDR3 DNA sequence: TGCGCCAGCAGCCAAGTAGAAGCAACTAATGAAAAACTGTTTTTT.

The V gene is TRBV20-1, the J gene TRBJ2-2, with D possibly being TRBD2 (6 bases). The V gene's germline CDR1 is DFQATT and CDR2 SNEGSKA (reference sequence). V was cut by 5 bases and J by 5 bases, with 18 bases left in between. The CDR3 length is 15 residues. As DNA, the CDR3 is TGCAGTGCTGGGAGGTTGGACCTAGGGACCGGGGAGCTGTTTTTT. Residues: CSAGRLDLGTGELFF.

The chain combines TRBV15 with TRBJ2-5; the D gene is possibly TRBD2 (6 bases). Germline CDR1 reads LNHNV; CDR2 reads YYDKDF (reference sequence). This CDR3 is 13 amino acids long. The V gene lost 5 bases and the J gene lost 1 base, with 8 bases spanning the gap. CDR3 protein: CATSAGLQETQYF. Written as DNA, the CDR3 is TGTGCCACCAGCGCGGGGCTCCAAGAGACCCAGTACTTC.

The chain employs TRBV3-1 and TRBJ2-7; a weak D match, TRBD1 (7 bases). Germline V gives CDR1 LGHDT, CDR2 YNNKEL (reference sequence). This CDR3 has 15 residues. V was trimmed by 4 bases and J by 4 bases, leaving 17 bases between them. The CDR3 is CASSPEGALRYEQYF. CDR3 nucleotide sequence: TGTGCCAGCAGCCCGGAGGGGGCGCTTAGGTACGAGCAGTACTTC.

The chain combines TRBV20-1 with TRBJ2-7, with TRBD1 as a possible D gene (5 bases). The V end lost 0 bases, the J end lost 5 bases, and 14 bases lay between the germline ends. The germline V gene has CDR1 DFQATT and CDR2 SNEGSKA (reference sequence). CDR3 length: 14 residues. The DNA of the CDR3 is TGCAGTGCTAGAGATCTTCAGGGCCGGCACGAGCAGTACTTC. Translation: CSARDLQGRHEQYF.

This clonotype was seen only a few times. The genes are TRBV12-3 or TRBV12-4 and TRBJ1-5, with unresolved D. The CDR3 contains 15 residues. Trimming stripped 3 bases from V and 2 bases from J, with 11 bases between. The CDR3 region is CASSLGLGGNQPQHF. The CDR3 DNA reads TGTGCCAGCAGTTTGGGCCTGGGAGGCAATCAGCCCCAGCATTTT.

The chain joins TRBV20-1 to TRBJ2-7; D unclear. With 5 bases removed from V and 2 bases from J, the gap between germline ends came to 13 bases. The CDR3 is made up of 13 amino acids. Germline V gene lookup returns CDR1 DFQATT and CDR2 SNEGSKA (reference sequence). The CDR3 loop reads CSAESVGPYEQYF. The CDR3 bases are TGCAGTGCTGAGTCGGTAGGTCCCTACGAGCAGTACTTC.

This clonotype has more than one count but fewer than ten. This rearrangement joins TRBV6-5 to TRBJ2-5; D not resolved. The germline gives CDR1 MNHEY, CDR2 SVGAGI. CDR3 length equals 14 residues. Trimming took off 4 bases at V and 7 bases at J, with 16 bases between the two ends. The CDR3 DNA follows: TGTGCCAGCAGTTCAATTGACGGAAGAGGGACCCAGTACTTC. It codes for CASSSIDGRGTQYF.